The table lists the clone carrying this T cell receptor beta chain with a few counts. The data were obtained in a study of blood T cells in healthy people across ages. V gave up 7 bases and J gave up 4 bases, with 17 bases separating them. In germline, CDR1 is MDHEN, CDR2 SYDVKM. CDR3 length: 15 amino acids. With a J-beta primer mix and a sample-barcoded 5' primer, a second PCR ran about 7 to 12 cycles. Each cDNA molecule was tagged by a template-switch adaptor that had 12 random nucleotides. MiXCR was run by TCRdb on the 5' RACE reads, yielding one entry per CDR3 protein. The profile shows approximately 1,100,000 distinct CDR3 sequences, 45% of them singletons.

This receptor was taken from a woman in her sixties in good health. The sequenced material came from blood. The chain carries TRBV28 and TRBJ1-5; D may be TRBD1 (5 bases). Here the CDR3 DNA reads TGTGCCAGCACCCGACAGTCTTGGGGGAATCAGCCCCAGCATTTT. The encoded protein is CASTRQSWGNQPQHF.